This TCR beta chain was sequenced during a study of cytomegalovirus exposure and HLA in healthy donors. The CDR3 has 18 amino acids. With 6 bases clipped from V and 6 bases from J, the junction kept 18 bases outside the gene matches. CDR1 is SGHTA and CDR2 is FQGNSA in the germline V gene. PCR amplification relied on 60 Vbeta primers (plus 13 Jbeta primers). Some clones are missing from TCRdb's copy, which holds only in-frame ones; the method was immunoSEQ multiplex PCR. The table lists over 60,000 clones, 60% to 75% of them singletons. Sequenced material: PBMCs. The rearrangement joins TRBV7-2 to TRBJ2-4; 9 nucleotides align to TRBD1. The sequence was obtained from a man aged 65 to 85 in good health and CMV-seronegative. CDR3 nucleotide sequence: TGTGCCAGCAGGTTAAAGGGGGCGGGACAGGGTGCCTTAAACATTCAGTACTTC. It translates to CASRLKGAGQGALNIQYF.